The 13 T cell receptor beta chains below come from one sample, sequenced in a study of blood T cell repertoires in COVID-19. Some clones are missing from TCRdb's copy, which holds only in-frame ones; the method was immunoSEQ multiplex PCR. The sample has about 290,000 clones, 75% to 90% seen once. Source material: peripheral blood. These receptors all come from a man aged 35-49 years with acute or convalescent COVID-19.

The chain is built from TRBV29-1 and TRBJ2-3; no reliable D call. The CDR3 contains 10 residues. The V end lost 5 bases, the J end lost 3 bases, and 3 bases lay between the germline ends. CDR1 is SQVTM and CDR2 is ANQGSEA in the germline V gene. The CDR3 protein is CSVRTDTQYF. The CDR3 DNA reads as TGCAGCGTTCGGACAGATACGCAGTATTTT.

The rearrangement uses TRBV19 and TRBJ2-7, with 7 bases aligning to TRBD1. The CDR3 has 13 residues. Germline CDR1 is LNHDA and CDR2 is SQIVND (reference sequence). J was trimmed by 1 base and V by 7 bases; bases with no gene match: 4. CDR3 residues: CASMQGESYEQYF. DNA of the CDR3: TGTGCCAGTATGCAGGGGGAGTCCTACGAGCAGTACTTC.

CDR3 in amino acids: CASTPAPNTGELFF. The CDR3, as DNA: TGTGCCAGCACACCAGCGCCGAACACCGGGGAGCTGTTTTTT. The rearrangement joins TRBV7-2 to TRBJ2-2, with D unclear. The CDR3 is made up of 14 amino acids. Germline V CDR1 and CDR2: SGHTA, FQGNSA. V was pared by 7 bases and J by 0 bases, with 9 bases between.

The J gene is TRBJ2-1, the V gene TRBV11-2, with TRBD2 matching over 9 bases. Looked up from germline, CDR1 is SGHAT and CDR2 is FQNNGV. The ends lost 0 bases at V and 3 bases at J; junction bases unmatched: 0. This CDR3 region has 15 residues. CDR3 nucleotides: TGTGCCAGCAGCTTAGAACTAGCGGGCTACAATGAGCAGTTCTTC. It codes for CASSLELAGYNEQFF.

This rearrangement joins TRBV5-8 to TRBJ2-3, with D maybe TRBD1 (6 bases). Germline CDR1 reads SGHTS; CDR2 reads YDEGEE. Deletions cut 4 bases from V and 3 bases from J, with 15 bases between. The CDR3 length is 15 residues. In DNA, the CDR3 is TGTGCCAGCAGCACCAACAGGGTCGGGACAGATACGCAGTATTTT. It is translated as CASSTNRVGTDTQYF.

This rearrangement joins TRBV9 to TRBJ2-3; tentatively, D is TRBD2 (6 bases). Between the trimmed V and J ends, which lost 0 bases and 2 bases, there was a span of 10 bases. Germline V gene lookup returns CDR1 SGDLS and CDR2 YYNGEE. There are 15 residues in the CDR3. In nucleotides, the CDR3 is TGTGCCAGCAGCGTAGCTCCTAGCGTCACAGATACGCAGTATTTT. Its translation is CASSVAPSVTDTQYF.

In its sample, this clone was seen a few times. V gene TRBV2 combines with J gene TRBJ2-5; perhaps TRBD2 as D (7 bases). The V end lost 7 bases, the J end lost 4 bases, and 16 bases lay between the germline ends. This CDR3 contains 14 residues. Germline CDR1 and CDR2: SNHLY and FYNNEI. Here the CDR3 DNA reads TGTGCCAGCACGAGGGGGGGGGCCCGAGAGACCCAGTACTTC. Its translation is CASTRGGARETQYF.

This clone was seen more than once but under ten times. V usage is TRBV7-2 and J usage is TRBJ2-1; 7 bases match TRBD1. J gave up 2 bases and V 5 bases, and 6 bases lay outside the gene matches. Germline V gene data show CDR1 as SGHTA and CDR2 as FQGNSA. The CDR3 is 15 residues long. CDR3: CASSHRQGTYNEQFF. CDR3 DNA sequence: TGTGCCAGCAGCCACCGACAGGGTACCTACAATGAGCAGTTCTTC.

The sample holds one count of this clone. This chain joins TRBV19 and TRBJ2-7; TRBD1 matches at 7 bases. There are 15 residues in the CDR3. CDR1 and CDR2 from the germline V gene are LNHDA and SQIVND (reference sequence). Trimming cost V 7 bases and J 2 bases; bases outside gene matches: 11. In nucleotides, the CDR3 is TGTGCCAGTAAGACGTGGGACAGCCCAGCCTACGAGCAGTACTTC. Its translation is CASKTWDSPAYEQYF.

V gene TRBV7-9 combines with J gene TRBJ2-3, with 10 nucleotides matching TRBD2. The CDR3 runs 16 residues. V gave up 4 bases and J gave up 3 bases; unmatched junction bases: 7. Germline CDR1 reads SEHNR; CDR2 reads FQNEAQ (reference sequence). CDR3 residues: CASSWQRGGGTDTQYF. CDR3 coding DNA: TGTGCCAGCAGCTGGCAGCGGGGGGGCGGTACAGATACGCAGTATTTT.

The rearrangement links TRBV28 to TRBJ2-7, with a possible D match to TRBD2 (6 bases). Germline V lookup: CDR1 MDHEN, CDR2 SYDVKM. The CDR3 loop spans 16 amino acids. V dropped 7 bases and J dropped 0 bases, with 19 bases sitting between them. DNA for the CDR3: TGTGCCAGCACTAACGCCGGGACTTACCTCTCCTACGAGCAGTACTTC. Translated: CASTNAGTYLSYEQYF.

The rearrangement joins TRBV25-1 to TRBJ2-7; D remains ambiguous. This CDR3 is built from 14 residues. The V gene lost 3 bases and the J gene lost 2 bases, with 11 bases spanning the gap. CDR1 is MGHDK, CDR2 SYGVNS, per germline. CDR3 sequence: CASSDWAVPYEQYF. The CDR3 bases are TGTGCCAGCAGTGATTGGGCAGTTCCCTACGAGCAGTACTTC.

This chain uses TRBV11-3 with TRBJ2-4; D is possibly TRBD1 (5 bases). This CDR3 is built from 15 residues. Germline CDR1 is SGHNT and CDR2 is YENEEA. V lost 5 bases, J lost 0 bases, and 11 bases lay in between. The CDR3 here is CASSQGVPAKNIQYF. The CDR3 nucleotides are TGTGCCAGCAGCCAAGGGGTTCCAGCCAAAAACATTCAGTACTTC.